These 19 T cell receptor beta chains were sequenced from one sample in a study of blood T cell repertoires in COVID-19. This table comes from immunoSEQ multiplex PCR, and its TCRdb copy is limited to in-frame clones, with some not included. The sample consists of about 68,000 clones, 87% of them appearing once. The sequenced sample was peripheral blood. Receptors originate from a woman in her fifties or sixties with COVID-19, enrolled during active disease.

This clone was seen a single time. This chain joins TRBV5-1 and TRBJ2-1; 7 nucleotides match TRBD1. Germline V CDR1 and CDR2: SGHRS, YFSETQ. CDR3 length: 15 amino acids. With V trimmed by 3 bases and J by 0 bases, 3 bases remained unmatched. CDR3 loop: CASSSSGGSYNEQFF. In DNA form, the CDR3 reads TGCGCCAGCAGCTCTTCAGGGGGCTCCTACAATGAGCAGTTCTTC. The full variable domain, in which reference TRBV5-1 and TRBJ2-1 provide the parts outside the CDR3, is KAGVTQTPRYLIKTRGQQVTLSCSPISGHRSVSWYQQTPGQGLQFLFEYFSETQRNKGNFPGRFSGRQFSNSRSEMNVSTLELGDSALYLCASSSSGGSYNEQFFGPGTRLTVL.

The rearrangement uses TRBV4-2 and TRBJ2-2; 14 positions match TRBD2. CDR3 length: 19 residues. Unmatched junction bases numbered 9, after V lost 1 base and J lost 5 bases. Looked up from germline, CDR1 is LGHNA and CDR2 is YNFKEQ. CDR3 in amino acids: CASSQGTSGRLKGTGELFF. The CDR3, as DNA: TGTGCCAGCAGCCAAGGGACTAGCGGGAGGTTAAAAGGGACCGGGGAGCTGTTTTTT.

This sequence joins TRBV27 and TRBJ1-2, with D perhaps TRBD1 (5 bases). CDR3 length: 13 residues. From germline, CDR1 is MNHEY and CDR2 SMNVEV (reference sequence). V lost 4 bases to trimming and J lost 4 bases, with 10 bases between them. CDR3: CASSSTGAYGYTF. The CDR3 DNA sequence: TGTGCCAGCAGTTCCACAGGCGCCTATGGCTACACCTTC.

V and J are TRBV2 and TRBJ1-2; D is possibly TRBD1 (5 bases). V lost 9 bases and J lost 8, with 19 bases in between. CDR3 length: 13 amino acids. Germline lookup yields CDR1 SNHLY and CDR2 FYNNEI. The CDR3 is CASFKLRGLGYTF. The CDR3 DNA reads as TGTGCCAGTTTTAAGTTAAGGGGCCTCGGCTACACCTTC.

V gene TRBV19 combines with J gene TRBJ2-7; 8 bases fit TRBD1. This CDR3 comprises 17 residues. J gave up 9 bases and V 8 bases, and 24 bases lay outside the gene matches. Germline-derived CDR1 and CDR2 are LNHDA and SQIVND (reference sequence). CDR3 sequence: CASSPFPGQGANMGQYF. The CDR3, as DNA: TGTGCCAGTTCCCCATTCCCCGGACAGGGAGCGAATATGGGGCAGTACTTC.

The CDR3 DNA is TGTGCCAGCAGCCAAGAACATGCTACCGGGGAGCTGTTTTTT. Protein sequence: CASSQEHATGELFF. The genes are TRBV4-2 and TRBJ2-2; no definite D call. CDR3 length: 14 amino acids. The ends were cut back, 0 bases at V and 5 bases at J, with 7 bases in the middle. The germline gives CDR1 LGHNA, CDR2 YNFKEQ.

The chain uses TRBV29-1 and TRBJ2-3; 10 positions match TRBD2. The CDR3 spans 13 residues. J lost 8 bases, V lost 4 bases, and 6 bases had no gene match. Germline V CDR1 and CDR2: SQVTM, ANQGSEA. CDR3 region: CSVASSGSGTQYF. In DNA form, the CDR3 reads TGCAGCGTTGCGTCTAGCGGGAGCGGTACGCAGTATTTT.

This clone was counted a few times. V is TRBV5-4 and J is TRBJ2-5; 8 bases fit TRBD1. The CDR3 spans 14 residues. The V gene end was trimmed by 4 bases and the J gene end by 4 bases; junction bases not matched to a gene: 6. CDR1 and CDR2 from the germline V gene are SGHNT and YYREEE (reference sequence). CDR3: CASSPQGAGETQYF. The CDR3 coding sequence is TGTGCCAGCAGCCCCCAGGGGGCAGGAGAGACCCAGTACTTC.

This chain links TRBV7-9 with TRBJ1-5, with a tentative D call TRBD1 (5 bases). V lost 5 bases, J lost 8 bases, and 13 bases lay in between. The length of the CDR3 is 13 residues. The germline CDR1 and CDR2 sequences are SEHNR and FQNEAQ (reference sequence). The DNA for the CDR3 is TGTGCCAGCAGCCACGACACCAGGGAGCCCCAGCATTTT. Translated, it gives CASSHDTREPQHF.

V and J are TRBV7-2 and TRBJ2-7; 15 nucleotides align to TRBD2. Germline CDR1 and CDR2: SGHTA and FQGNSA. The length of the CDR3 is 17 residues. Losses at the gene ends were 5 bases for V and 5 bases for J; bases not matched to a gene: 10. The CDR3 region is CASSGPGTSGRLDEQYF. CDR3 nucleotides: TGTGCCAGCAGCGGCCCCGGGACTAGCGGGAGGTTGGACGAGCAGTACTTC.

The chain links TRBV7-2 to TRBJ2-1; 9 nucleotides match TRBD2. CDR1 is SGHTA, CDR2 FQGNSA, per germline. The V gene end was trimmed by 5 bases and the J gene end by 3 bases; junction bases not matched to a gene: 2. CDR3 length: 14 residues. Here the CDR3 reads CASSLSGSYNEQFF. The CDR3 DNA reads TGTGCCAGCAGCCTTAGCGGGAGCTACAATGAGCAGTTCTTC.

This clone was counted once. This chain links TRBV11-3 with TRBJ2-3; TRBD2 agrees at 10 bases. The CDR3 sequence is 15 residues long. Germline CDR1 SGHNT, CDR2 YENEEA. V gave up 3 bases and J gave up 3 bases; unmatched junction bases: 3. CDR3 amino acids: CASSLSGRATDTQYF. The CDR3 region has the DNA TGTGCCAGCAGCTTGAGCGGGAGGGCGACAGATACGCAGTATTTT.

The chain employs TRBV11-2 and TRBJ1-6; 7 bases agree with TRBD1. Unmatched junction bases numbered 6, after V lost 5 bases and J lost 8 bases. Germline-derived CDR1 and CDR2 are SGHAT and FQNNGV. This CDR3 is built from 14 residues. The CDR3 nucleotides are TGTGCCAGCAGCAAGGGACAGCAATATTCACCCCTCCACTTT. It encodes CASSKGQQYSPLHF.

Here the CDR3 DNA reads TGTGCCACAACAGGGTCTGGGGCCAACGTCCTGACTTTC. This translates into CATTGSGANVLTF. The V gene is TRBV19, the J gene TRBJ2-6; D perhaps matches TRBD1 (6 bases). Germline loops: CDR1 LNHDA, CDR2 SQIVND (reference sequence). V lost 10 bases and J 1 base, leaving 8 bases between the germline ends. The length of the CDR3 is 13 residues.

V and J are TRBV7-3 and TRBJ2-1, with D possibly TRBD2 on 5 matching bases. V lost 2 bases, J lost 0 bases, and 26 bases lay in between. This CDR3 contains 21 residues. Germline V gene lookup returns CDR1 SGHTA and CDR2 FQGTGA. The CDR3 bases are TGTGCCAGCAGCTTATGGGCTAGCAAGAGGCTAAACCAGAGCTCCTACAATGAGCAGTTCTTC. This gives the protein CASSLWASKRLNQSSYNEQFF.

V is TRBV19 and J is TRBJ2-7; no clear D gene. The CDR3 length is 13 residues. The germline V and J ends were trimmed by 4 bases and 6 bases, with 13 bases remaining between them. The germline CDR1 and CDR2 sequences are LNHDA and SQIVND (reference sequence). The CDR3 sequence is CASSKALRGEQYF. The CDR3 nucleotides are TGTGCCAGTAGTAAGGCCCTCCGAGGCGAGCAGTACTTC. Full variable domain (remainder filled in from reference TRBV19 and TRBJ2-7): DGGITQSPKYLFRKEGQNVTLSCEQNLNHDAMYWYRQDPGQGLRLIYYSQIVNDFQKGDIAEGYSVSREKKESFPLTVTSAQKNPTAFYLCASSKALRGEQYFGPGTRLTVT.

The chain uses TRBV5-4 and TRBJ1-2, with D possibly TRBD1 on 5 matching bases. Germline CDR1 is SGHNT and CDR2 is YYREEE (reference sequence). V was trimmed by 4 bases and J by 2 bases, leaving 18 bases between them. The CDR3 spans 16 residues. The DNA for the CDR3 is TGTGCCAGCAGCCCGTGGGGCGGCTCCGGGAACTATGGCTACACCTTC. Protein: CASSPWGGSGNYGYTF.

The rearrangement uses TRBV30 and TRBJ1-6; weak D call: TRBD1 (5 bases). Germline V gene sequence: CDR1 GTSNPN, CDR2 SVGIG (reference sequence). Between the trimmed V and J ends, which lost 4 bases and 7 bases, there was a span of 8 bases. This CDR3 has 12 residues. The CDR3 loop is CAWNRQNSPLHF. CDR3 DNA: TGTGCCTGGAATAGACAGAATTCACCCCTCCACTTT.

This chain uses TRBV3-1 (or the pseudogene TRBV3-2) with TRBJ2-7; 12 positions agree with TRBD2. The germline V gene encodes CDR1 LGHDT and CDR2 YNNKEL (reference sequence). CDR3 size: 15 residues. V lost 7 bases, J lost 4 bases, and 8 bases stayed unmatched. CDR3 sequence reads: CASTRLAGEFYEQYF. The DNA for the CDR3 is TGTGCCAGCACCCGACTAGCGGGAGAGTTTTACGAGCAGTACTTC.